The source of this T cell receptor beta chain is a study of blood T cell repertoires in COVID-19. Looking at the study overall: The samples span acute and convalescent COVID-19 from the United States, Italy and Spain. The cDNA or gDNA used as material had been derived from T cells, B-cell-depleted T cells, or PBMCs.

Authors' methods: It was from reference gene primer amplification that nucleated cell counts were estimated. Only in-frame clones appear in the TCRdb table, and some are missing; sequencing was by immunoSEQ multiplex PCR. The V and J calls and clone size come from that table; D and trimming were worked out from the DNA. This table holds 70,000 to 85,000 clones, approximately 78% found once. Germline V lookup: CDR1 SGHTA, CDR2 FQGNSA. The CDR3 extends over 13 amino acids. The V end lost 5 bases, the J end lost 7 bases, and 14 bases lay between the germline ends. The J gene is TRBJ1-2, the V gene TRBV7-2; a weak D match, TRBD1 (5 bases). This sequence was found in a man in his sixties with acute or convalescent COVID-19. Sequences were obtained from peripheral blood. CDR3 sequence: CASSQAGGGGYTF. DNA of the CDR3: TGTGCCAGCAGCCAAGCGGGGGGTGGTGGCTACACCTTC.